This is a list of T cell receptor beta chains from one sample in a study of immune evolution from preneoplasia to lung adenocarcinoma. Measured with immunoSEQ multiplex PCR; TCRdb has only the in-frame clones, and not every one. The data contain around 3,000 clones, over 80% of them singletons. Material for sequencing was FFPE adjacent normal lung tissue. The receptor set was obtained from a person aged 40-50 years with lung adenocarcinoma. Each CDR3 is given with its conserved first and last residue. A D gene is named only where the DNA matches it firmly. Clone size is shown for a subset of rows, as once, few, many or a class of expanded clone.

d_call j_call clone_size v_call cdr3_nt cdr3_aa
TRBD1 TRBJ1-6 . TRBV5-1 TGCGCCAGCAGCTTGAGACAGGGGGATAATTCACCCCTCCACTTT CASSLRQGDNSPLHF
. TRBJ2-1 . TRBV4-1 TGCGCCAGCAGCCAGGGAGTCCAGGGTTCCAATGAGCAGTTCTTC CASSQGVQGSNEQFF
. TRBJ1-5 . TRBV6-6 TGTGCCAGCAGCCCCAGGGCGGACAATCAGCCCCAGCATTTT CASSPRADNQPQHF
TRBD2 TRBJ2-1 . TRBV5-4 TGTGCCAGCAGTTTCGGGACTAGCCCTCTCAATGAGCAGTTCTTC CASSFGTSPLNEQFF
. TRBJ2-5 . TRBV27 TGTGCCAGCAGTTTAGTAGGACATCAGGAGGAGACCCAGTACTTC CASSLVGHQEETQYF
TRBD2 TRBJ2-1 . TRBV7-2 TGTGCCAGCAGCCCAGGACTAGCGGTGAGGCTTGAGCAGTTCTTC CASSPGLAVRLEQFF
. TRBJ2-7 . TRBV4-1 TGCGCCAGCAGCCAAGGTCCCAGGGCCTACGAGCAGTACTTC CASSQGPRAYEQYF
. TRBJ2-7 . TRBV19 TGTGCCAGTACCCCCGGACTATTCCCCTACGAGCAGTACTTC CASTPGLFPYEQYF
. TRBJ2-7 . TRBV4-3 TGCGCCAGCAGCCAAGATTCCTCTTCTTCCTACGAGCAGTACTTC CASSQDSSSSYEQYF
. TRBJ2-7 . TRBV5-4 TGTGCCAGCAGCTTGGACAGGCGTTCCTACGAGCAGTACTTC CASSLDRRSYEQYF
. TRBJ2-3 hyperexpanded TRBV11-2 TGTGCCAGCAGCTTATCCCCAGGAAAGGTAGATACGCAGTATTTT CASSLSPGKVDTQYF